The 8 T cell receptor beta chains below were found in one sample sequenced in a study of CD8+ T cells in alopecia areata. Extraction and reverse transcription of RNA yielded cDNA as the sequencing template. Clones were read by immunoSEQ multiplex PCR, and TCRdb kept only the in-frame ones, dropping some. The repertoire consists of 140,000 to 150,000 clones, with approximately 87% occurring once and the leading ten covering about 15%. Sequenced here: CD8+ T cells sorted from blood, sampled at week 0. These receptors were obtained from a human donor with alopecia areata.

The rearrangement uses TRBV7-9 and TRBJ1-1; 7 bases are shared with TRBD1. CDR3 length: 15 amino acids. Unmatched junction bases numbered 3, after V lost 1 base and J lost 1 base. Germline V gene sequence: CDR1 SEHNR, CDR2 FQNEAQ (reference sequence). CDR3: CASSLDGTENTEAFF. In nucleotides, the CDR3 is TGTGCCAGCAGCTTAGATGGGACAGAGAACACTGAAGCTTTCTTT.

Details on this clone: Other DNA variants within this sample encode the same CDR3. The CDR3 coding sequence is TGCGCCAGCAGCCAAGATGGGGGCGAGCAGTACTTC. Its translation: CASSQDGGEQYF. The chain carries TRBV4-1 and TRBJ2-7; D tentatively fits TRBD1 or TRBD2 (5 bases each). The germline V gene has CDR1 MGHRA and CDR2 YSYEKL. This CDR3 has 12 amino acids. Trimming pared 0 bases from V and 6 bases from J, leaving 6 bases between.

The J gene is TRBJ2-1, the V gene TRBV5-1; D might be TRBD1 (6 bases). V lost 1 base and J lost 8, with 13 bases in between. Germline V gives CDR1 SGHRS, CDR2 YFSETQ. The CDR3 has 14 amino acids. CDR3 in DNA: TGCGCCAGCAGCTTGTCCGGTTACAGGGATGAGCAGTTCTTC. Translating it yields CASSLSGYRDEQFF.

This rearrangement joins TRBV7-8 to TRBJ1-5; unclear D gene. The CDR3 consists of 15 residues. CDR1 and CDR2 from the germline V gene are SGHVS and FQNEAQ. With 3 bases removed from V and 1 base from J, the gap between germline ends came to 10 bases. Here the CDR3 DNA reads TGTGCCAGCAGCTTCACAGAGGAAAGCAATCAGCCCCAGCATTTT. This codes for CASSFTEESNQPQHF.

CDR3 DNA: TGTGCCAGCAGCCCATGGCCACAGGGAGGGACAGATACGCAGTATTTT. Protein product: CASSPWPQGGTDTQYF. The genes are TRBV7-6 and TRBJ2-3; D perhaps matches TRBD2 (7 bases). This CDR3 has 16 amino acids. Trimming cost V 5 bases and J 3 bases, with 18 bases left between them. Germline assignment: CDR1 SGHVS and CDR2 FNYEAQ.

This chain links TRBV13 with TRBJ2-3; no firm D call. V lost 5 bases and J lost 6, with 12 bases in between. Germline assignment: CDR1 PRHDT and CDR2 FYEKMQ (reference sequence). This CDR3 has 13 residues. The DNA for the CDR3 is TGTGCCAGCAGCGCCCTGCTTGGGGATACGCAGTATTTT. It encodes CASSALLGDTQYF.

The chain couples TRBV7-9 to TRBJ2-7; D ambiguous. CDR3 length: 14 amino acids. Trimming pared 5 bases from V and 3 bases from J, leaving 14 bases between. Germline assignment: CDR1 SEHNR and CDR2 FQNEAQ (reference sequence). The CDR3 region has the DNA TGTGCCAGCAGCCCCCACCAAAGATACTACGAGCAGTACTTC. Amino acid sequence: CASSPHQRYYEQYF.

This clone has a single count. J is TRBJ2-2 and V is TRBV13; maybe TRBD2 (6 bases). The CDR3 is 17 residues long. Trimming stripped 2 bases from V and 3 bases from J, with 16 bases between. Germline CDR1 reads PRHDT; CDR2 reads FYEKMQ (reference sequence). The CDR3 nucleotides are TGTGCCAGCAGCTTAAATTTGGCGGGGCGGTACACCGGGGAGCTGTTTTTT. It codes for CASSLNLAGRYTGELFF.